This TCR beta chain was sequenced in a study of cytomegalovirus exposure and HLA in healthy donors. Study observations and caveats: In a later analysis, compared with equally common non-associated chains, HLA-associated beta chains were more expanded. Available immune exposure information covered CMV serostatus only. TCR beta chains numbering more than 150 were designated cytomegalovirus-associated. TCR sequences were mostly rare, though some public TCRs occurred in many donors.

PCR primers comprised 60 Vbeta and 13 Jbeta primers. Assay used: immunoSEQ multiplex PCR; TCRdb lists only in-frame clones, some missing. This table has some 130,000 clones, roughly 78% appearing once. V was shortened by 5 bases and J by 7 bases, with 22 bases between the two germline ends. This CDR3 is 15 amino acids long. Germline V lookup: CDR1 SGHRS, CDR2 YFSETQ. On this clone: Its antigen is unidentified.

This receptor was obtained from a man aged 35 to 55 in good health and CMV-seropositive. The chain links TRBV5-1 to TRBJ2-7, with a weak D call TRBD1 (8 bases). The sequenced material came from PBMCs. Here the CDR3 reads CASSVQGGQSGEQYF. CDR3 nucleotides: TGCGCCAGCAGTGTACAGGGGGGGCAGTCGGGGGAGCAGTACTTC.